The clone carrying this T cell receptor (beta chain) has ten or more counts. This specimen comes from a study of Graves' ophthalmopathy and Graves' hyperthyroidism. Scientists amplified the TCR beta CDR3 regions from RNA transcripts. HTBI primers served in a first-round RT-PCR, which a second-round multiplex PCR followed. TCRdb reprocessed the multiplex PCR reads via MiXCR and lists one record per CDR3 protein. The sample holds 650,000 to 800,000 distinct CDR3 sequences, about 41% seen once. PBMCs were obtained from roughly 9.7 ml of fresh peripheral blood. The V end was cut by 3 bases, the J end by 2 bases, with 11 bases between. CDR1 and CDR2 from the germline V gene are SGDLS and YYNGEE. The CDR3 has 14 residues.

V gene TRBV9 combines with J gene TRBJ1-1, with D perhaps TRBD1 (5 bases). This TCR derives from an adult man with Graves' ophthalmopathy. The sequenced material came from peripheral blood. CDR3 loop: CASSEEGRNTEAFF. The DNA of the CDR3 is TGTGCCAGCAGCGAAGAGGGGAGAAACACTGAAGCTTTCTTT.